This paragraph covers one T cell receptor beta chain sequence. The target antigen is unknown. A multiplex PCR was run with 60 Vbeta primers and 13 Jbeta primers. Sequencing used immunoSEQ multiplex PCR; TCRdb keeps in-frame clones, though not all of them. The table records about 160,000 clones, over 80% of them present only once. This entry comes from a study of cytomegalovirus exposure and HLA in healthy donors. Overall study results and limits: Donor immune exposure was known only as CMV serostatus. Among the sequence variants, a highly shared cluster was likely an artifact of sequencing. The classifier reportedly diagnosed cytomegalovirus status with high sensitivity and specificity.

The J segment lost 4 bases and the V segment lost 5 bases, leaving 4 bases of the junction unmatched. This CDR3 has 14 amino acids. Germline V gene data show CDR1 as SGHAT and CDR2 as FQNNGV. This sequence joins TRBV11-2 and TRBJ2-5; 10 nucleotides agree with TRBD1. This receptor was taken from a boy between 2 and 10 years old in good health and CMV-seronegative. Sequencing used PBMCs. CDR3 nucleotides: TGTGCCAGCAGCGGGACAGGGGAGGGAGAGACCCAGTACTTC. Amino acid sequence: CASSGTGEGETQYF.